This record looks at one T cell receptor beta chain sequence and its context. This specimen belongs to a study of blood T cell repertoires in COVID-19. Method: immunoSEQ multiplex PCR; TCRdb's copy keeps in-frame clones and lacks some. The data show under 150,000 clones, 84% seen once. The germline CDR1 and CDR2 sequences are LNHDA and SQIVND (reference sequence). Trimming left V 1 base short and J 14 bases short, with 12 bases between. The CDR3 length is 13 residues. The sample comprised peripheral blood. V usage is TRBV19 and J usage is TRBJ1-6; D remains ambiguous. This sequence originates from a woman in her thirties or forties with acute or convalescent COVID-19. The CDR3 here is CASSIGHSSALHF. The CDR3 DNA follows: TGTGCCAGTAGTATAGGACACTCCTCCGCCCTCCACTTT.